The 30 T cell receptor beta chains given below trace back to one sample, sequenced in a study of cytomegalovirus exposure and HLA in healthy donors. Both 60 Vbeta primers and 13 Jbeta primers went into the PCR. Using immunoSEQ multiplex PCR, the repertoire was profiled, and TCRdb retains in-frame clones only, with some absent. This sample yields under 150,000 clones, of which about 76% are seen a single time; about 0.74% belongs to the top ten. Sample: PBMCs. These receptors were taken from a man aged 18 to 30 in good health and CMV-seronegative.

The gene calls are TRBV6-1 and TRBJ2-3; TRBD2 might be the D (5 bases). This CDR3 contains 11 residues. Germline V gene data show CDR1 as MNHNS and CDR2 as SASEGT. The V end lost 7 bases, the J end lost 8 bases, and 10 bases lay between the germline ends. CDR3 sequence reads: CASNTEGTQYF. For the CDR3, the DNA is TGTGCCAGCAATACCGAGGGTACGCAGTATTTT.

This clone was seen once. The V call is TRBV7-8, the J call TRBJ1-4; 9 nucleotides align to TRBD1. The CDR3 totals 15 residues. Looked up from germline, CDR1 is SGHVS and CDR2 is FQNEAQ. Germline trimming cut 1 base from V and 7 bases from J; bases unmatched to any gene: 4. CDR3 sequence reads: CASSLGDRDSEKLFF. CDR3 sequence (DNA): TGTGCCAGCAGCTTAGGGGACAGGGACAGTGAAAAACTGTTTTTT. The entire variable domain, with the rest obtained from reference TRBV7-8 and TRBJ1-4, is as follows: GAGVSQSPRYKVAKRGQDVALRCDPISGHVSLFWYQQALGQGPEFLTYFQNEAQLDKSGLPSDRFFAERPEGSVSTLKIQRTQQEDSAVYLCASSLGDRDSEKLFFGSGTQLSVL.

CDR3 loop: CASRDTGRRSDEQFF. The CDR3 DNA reads TGTGCCAGCAGGGATACAGGGAGACGGAGCGATGAGCAGTTCTTC. The V and J genes are TRBV14 and TRBJ2-1; D is possibly TRBD1 (6 bases). V was cut by 6 bases and J by 8 bases, with 20 bases left in between. There are 15 residues in the CDR3. In germline, CDR1 is SGHDN, CDR2 FVKESK.

The chain has TRBV29-1 and TRBJ2-1, with D possibly TRBD2 on 5 matching bases. Trimming cost V 5 bases and J 8 bases, with 10 bases left between them. This CDR3 region has 11 residues. Germline V gives CDR1 SQVTM, CDR2 ANQGSEA. The DNA for the CDR3 is TGCAGCGTTCAACTTAGCGATGAGCAGTTCTTC. It yields the protein CSVQLSDEQFF.

This clone was counted a single time. The V and J genes are TRBV9 and TRBJ1-6, with 7 nucleotides matching TRBD1. This CDR3 contains 17 residues. The V segment lost 4 bases and the J segment 5 bases; nucleotides outside the gene matches: 12. The germline gives CDR1 SGDLS, CDR2 YYNGEE. CDR3 in amino acids: CASSPRRRQGDNSPLHF. CDR3 nucleotide sequence: TGTGCCAGCAGCCCCCGGCGGAGACAGGGCGATAATTCACCCCTCCACTTT.

The genes are TRBV5-8 and TRBJ2-2; D is ambiguous. V lost 4 bases and J lost 1, with 8 bases in between. The CDR3 covers 14 residues. Germline CDR1 is SGHTS and CDR2 is YDEGEE. The CDR3 reads CASSITRNTGELFF. In DNA, the CDR3 is TGTGCCAGCAGCATTACCAGGAACACCGGGGAGCTGTTTTTT.

CDR3 sequence reads: CSVASAGPRNEQFF. CDR3 coding DNA: TGCAGCGTTGCTTCCGCTGGTCCGAGGAATGAGCAGTTCTTC. The chain employs TRBV29-1 and TRBJ2-1; no reliable D call. The CDR3 has 14 amino acids. Germline CDR1 is SQVTM and CDR2 is ANQGSEA. V lost 4 bases and J 7 bases, leaving 17 bases between the germline ends.

The CDR3 here is CASSLEAGYYEQYF. Here the CDR3 DNA reads TGTGCCAGCAGCTTGGAGGCAGGTTACTACGAGCAGTACTTC. The chain has TRBV5-5 and TRBJ2-7, with no clear D. The V gene lost 0 bases and the J gene lost 3 bases, with 10 bases spanning the gap. The CDR3 spans 14 residues. The germline gives CDR1 SGHKS, CDR2 YYEKEE (reference sequence).

This clone turned up a few times. The chain is built from TRBV6-5 and TRBJ2-3; D might be TRBD1 (5 bases). Germline V gene data show CDR1 as MNHEY and CDR2 as SVGAGI. There are 14 residues in the CDR3. The V and J ends lost 8 bases and 6 bases respectively, with 18 bases between them. The CDR3 bases are TGTGCCAGCTACTCAACAGGACGGTTCGATACGCAGTATTTT. It translates to CASYSTGRFDTQYF.

The CDR3 nucleotides read TGTGCCTGGAGACCGAGGACAGGGAAAGCTTTCTTT. Protein product: CAWRPRTGKAFF. This chain connects TRBV30 to TRBJ1-1; 8 nucleotides align to TRBD1. V lost 3 bases to trimming and J lost 9 bases; unmatched junction nucleotides: 6. The V gene's germline CDR1 is GTSNPN and CDR2 SVGIG (reference sequence). The CDR3 loop spans 12 amino acids.

This chain links TRBV6-5 with TRBJ2-1; D call uncertain. The V gene lost 2 bases and the J gene lost 5 bases, with 10 bases spanning the gap. There are 14 residues in the CDR3. CDR1 is MNHEY and CDR2 is SVGAGI in the germline V gene. The CDR3 spells CASSYVGAHNEQFF. The DNA for the CDR3 is TGTGCCAGCAGTTACGTGGGCGCACACAATGAGCAGTTCTTC.

The J gene is TRBJ2-3, the V gene TRBV2, with TRBD2 matching 7 bases. V dropped 8 bases and J dropped 2; count of bases not matched to a gene: 7. The CDR3 has 14 residues. CDR1 and CDR2 (germline): SNHLY, FYNNEI. The CDR3 region is CASGGRGTTDTQYF. The CDR3 coding sequence is TGTGCCAGCGGGGGGAGGGGAACCACAGATACGCAGTATTTT.

This clone appeared once. The V gene is TRBV19, the J gene TRBJ2-1; 11 bases are a match to TRBD1. Germline CDR1 and CDR2: LNHDA and SQIVND (reference sequence). J gave up 6 bases and V 6 bases, and 10 bases lay outside the gene matches. The CDR3 spans 16 residues. The CDR3 loop is CASSIRRDRGVNEQFF. The CDR3 DNA is TGTGCCAGTAGCATTAGGAGGGACAGGGGGGTCAATGAGCAGTTCTTC.

J is TRBJ1-1 and V is TRBV4-2, with D maybe TRBD1 (6 bases). With 4 bases removed from V and 8 bases from J, the gap between germline ends came to 11 bases. Looked up from germline, CDR1 is LGHNA and CDR2 is YNFKEQ. The length of the CDR3 is 12 residues. The DNA of the CDR3 is TGTGCCAGCAGCCGAGCGGGGGGCGAAGCTTTCTTT. Translated, it gives CASSRAGGEAFF.

The chain is built from TRBV6-1 and TRBJ1-4; a possible D gene is TRBD1 (6 bases). CDR1 is MNHNS, CDR2 SASEGT, per germline. Between the trimmed V and J ends, which lost 7 bases and 5 bases, there was a span of 8 bases. This CDR3 comprises 12 residues. In nucleotides, the CDR3 is TGTGCCAGCAATACAGGGAATGAAAAACTGTTTTTT. This gives the protein CASNTGNEKLFF.

This clone was counted only a few times. This chain connects TRBV6-5 to TRBJ1-1, with unresolved D. Germline loops: CDR1 MNHEY, CDR2 SVGAGI. The CDR3 runs 12 residues. Between the trimmed V and J ends, which lost 2 bases and 6 bases, there was a span of 7 bases. The chain's CDR3 is CASSYTGAEAFF. The CDR3 DNA reads as TGTGCCAGCAGTTACACTGGAGCTGAAGCTTTCTTT.

This rearrangement joins TRBV7-8 to TRBJ1-6; 8 positions agree with TRBD1. Unmatched junction bases numbered 12, after V lost 2 bases and J lost 6 bases. Germline V gene data show CDR1 as SGHVS and CDR2 as FQNEAQ. This CDR3 has 18 amino acids. In DNA, the CDR3 is TGTGCCAGCAGCTTATTGGTGAGGGCAGGGGGCCCTAATTCACCCCTCCACTTT. Protein sequence: CASSLLVRAGGPNSPLHF.

This rearrangement joins TRBV4-3 to TRBJ2-3, with 14 bases aligning to TRBD2. This CDR3 region has 16 residues. Per germline, CDR1 LGHNA and CDR2 YSLEER. V shed 4 bases, J shed 3 bases, and the junction held 3 bases outside the gene matches. The CDR3 DNA is TGCGCCAGCAGCCCGACTAGCGGGGGGGTTACAGATACGCAGTATTTT. Residues: CASSPTSGGVTDTQYF.

The V gene is TRBV12-5, the J gene TRBJ1-5; D possibly corresponds to TRBD1 (6 bases). In germline, CDR1 is LGHNT, CDR2 FRNRAP. V shed 2 bases and J shed 0 bases, with 8 bases lying between them. CDR3 length: 15 amino acids. The CDR3 coding sequence is TGTGCTAGTGGTTTGAGGGGGAATAGCAATCAGCCCCAGCATTTT. Translated: CASGLRGNSNQPQHF.

The gene calls are TRBV6-5 and TRBJ2-1, with 13 positions matching TRBD2. This CDR3 spans 15 amino acids. V was clipped by 5 bases and J by 5 bases; unmatched bases: 3. Germline V CDR1 and CDR2: MNHEY, SVGAGI. Here the CDR3 DNA reads TGTGCCAGCAGTAAACTAGCGGGGGGGCACAATGAGCAGTTCTTC. Translating gives CASSKLAGGHNEQFF.

The chain has TRBV7-6 and TRBJ1-1; D remains unclear. V shed 1 base and J shed 0 bases, with 12 bases lying between them. The CDR3 has 16 amino acids. Per germline, CDR1 SGHVS and CDR2 FNYEAQ. The CDR3 here is CASSLGGAPMNTEAFF. Written as DNA, the CDR3 is TGTGCCAGCAGCTTAGGGGGAGCACCCATGAACACTGAAGCTTTCTTT.

This clone was recorded a few times. J is TRBJ2-4 and V is TRBV7-2; TRBD2 aligns across 9 bases. V dropped 4 bases and J dropped 13; count of bases not matched to a gene: 8. Germline CDR1 SGHTA, CDR2 FQGNSA. The CDR3 has 13 amino acids. CDR3 sequence (DNA): TGTGCCAGCAGCTCAGGGCCGGCGGGGGGGCAGTACTTC. This gives the protein CASSSGPAGGQYF.

The genes are TRBV6-5 and TRBJ2-1; D perhaps matches TRBD2 (6 bases). V dropped 1 base and J dropped 4 bases, with 11 bases sitting between them. Looked up from germline, CDR1 is MNHEY and CDR2 is SVGAGI. CDR3 length equals 15 residues. The CDR3 nucleotides are TGTGCCAGCAGTTACTTCGGCGGGGAGTACAATGAGCAGTTCTTC. Amino acid sequence: CASSYFGGEYNEQFF.

The DNA for the CDR3 is TGCAGCGTTGGAACGGACAGGGGACCGAACACTGAAGCTTTCTTT. It yields the protein CSVGTDRGPNTEAFF. This chain uses TRBV29-1 with TRBJ1-1; 9 nucleotides agree with TRBD1. Germline CDR1 reads SQVTM; CDR2 reads ANQGSEA. The CDR3 is 15 residues long. The junction had 7 bases not matched to a gene; V was cut back by 4 bases and J by 1 base.

CDR3 DNA sequence: TGTGCCAGCAGCCCTGACCCCAGGGTGGGCCAGCCCCAGCATTTT. Residues: CASSPDPRVGQPQHF. This rearrangement joins TRBV9 to TRBJ1-5, with D maybe TRBD1 (5 bases). Germline loops: CDR1 SGDLS, CDR2 YYNGEE. The ends were cut back, 4 bases at V and 7 bases at J, with 18 bases in the middle. CDR3 length: 15 amino acids.

The V and J genes are TRBV2 and TRBJ1-1; no reliable D call. This CDR3 contains 13 residues. Trimming shortened V by 1 base and J by 7 bases, and 10 bases separated the two germline ends. CDR1 is SNHLY, CDR2 FYNNEI, per germline. CDR3 region: CASSEVAEVEAFF. The CDR3 region has the DNA TGTGCCAGCAGTGAAGTGGCAGAAGTTGAAGCTTTCTTT.

The chain employs TRBV5-6 and TRBJ2-7, with no clear D. This CDR3 spans 15 amino acids. The V gene's germline CDR1 is SGHDT and CDR2 YYEEEE. The V end was cut by 0 bases, the J end by 3 bases, with 13 bases between. The CDR3 sequence: CASSLGQVTFYEQYF. Written as DNA, the CDR3 is TGTGCCAGCAGCTTGGGGCAGGTGACCTTCTACGAGCAGTACTTC.

This chain links TRBV10-3 with TRBJ1-5, with D maybe TRBD1 (6 bases). Germline lookup yields CDR1 ENHRY and CDR2 SYGVKD. Trimming took off 3 bases at V and 0 bases at J, with 12 bases between the two ends. The CDR3 covers 16 residues. The CDR3 reads CAISERDTYSNQPQHF. CDR3 in DNA: TGTGCCATCAGTGAACGGGACACCTATAGCAATCAGCCCCAGCATTTT.

The chain links TRBV4-1 to TRBJ1-1; 10 positions agree with TRBD1. The ends lost 1 base at V and 11 bases at J; junction bases unmatched: 7. This CDR3 spans 14 amino acids. The germline V gene encodes CDR1 MGHRA and CDR2 YSYEKL. This chain's CDR3 is CASSQVGTGVVAFF. The CDR3 nucleotides are TGCGCCAGCAGCCAAGTGGGGACAGGGGTGGTGGCTTTCTTT.

The J gene is TRBJ2-2, the V gene TRBV6-5; perhaps TRBD1 as D (6 bases). The V end lost 1 base, the J end lost 6 bases, and 6 bases lay between the germline ends. The germline V gene encodes CDR1 MNHEY and CDR2 SVGAGI. There are 13 residues in the CDR3. The CDR3 DNA reads TGTGCCAGCAGTTACTACAGGGCCGGGGAGCTGTTTTTT. Protein sequence: CASSYYRAGELFF.